This TCR beta chain was sequenced in a study of blood T cell repertoires in COVID-19. Overall study context: The study drew acute and convalescent COVID-19 samples from the United States, Italy and Spain.

Produced via immunoSEQ multiplex PCR; TCRdb's table is partial and in-frame only. Here the sample spans some 150,000 clones, roughly 84% being singletons. The CDR3 contains 14 residues. The V end lost 3 bases, the J end lost 1 base, and 6 bases lay between the germline ends. CDR1 and CDR2 (germline): SEHNR, FQNEAQ (reference sequence). The chain uses TRBV7-9 and TRBJ2-2; no definite D call. The sequenced sample was PBMCs or T cells enriched from blood (not recorded which). The TCR sequence derives from a woman aged 45 to 65 who had been exposed to COVID-19. The CDR3 coding sequence is TGTGCCAGCAGCTTTTACGGGAACACCGGGGAGCTGTTTTTT. This codes for CASSFYGNTGELFF.